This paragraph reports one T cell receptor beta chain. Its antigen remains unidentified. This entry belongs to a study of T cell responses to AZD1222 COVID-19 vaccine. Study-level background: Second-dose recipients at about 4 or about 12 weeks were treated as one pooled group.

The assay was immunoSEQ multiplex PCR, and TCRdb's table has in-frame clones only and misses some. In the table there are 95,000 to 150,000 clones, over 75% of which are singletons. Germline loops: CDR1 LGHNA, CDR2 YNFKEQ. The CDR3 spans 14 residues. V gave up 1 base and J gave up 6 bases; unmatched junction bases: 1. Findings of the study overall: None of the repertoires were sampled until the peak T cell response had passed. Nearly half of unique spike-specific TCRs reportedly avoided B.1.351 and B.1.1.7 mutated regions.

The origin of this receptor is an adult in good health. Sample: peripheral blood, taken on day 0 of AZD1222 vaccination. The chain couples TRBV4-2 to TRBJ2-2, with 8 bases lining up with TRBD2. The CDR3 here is CASSQAGGAGELFF. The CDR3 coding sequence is TGTGCCAGCAGCCAAGCGGGGGGGGCCGGGGAGCTGTTTTTT.